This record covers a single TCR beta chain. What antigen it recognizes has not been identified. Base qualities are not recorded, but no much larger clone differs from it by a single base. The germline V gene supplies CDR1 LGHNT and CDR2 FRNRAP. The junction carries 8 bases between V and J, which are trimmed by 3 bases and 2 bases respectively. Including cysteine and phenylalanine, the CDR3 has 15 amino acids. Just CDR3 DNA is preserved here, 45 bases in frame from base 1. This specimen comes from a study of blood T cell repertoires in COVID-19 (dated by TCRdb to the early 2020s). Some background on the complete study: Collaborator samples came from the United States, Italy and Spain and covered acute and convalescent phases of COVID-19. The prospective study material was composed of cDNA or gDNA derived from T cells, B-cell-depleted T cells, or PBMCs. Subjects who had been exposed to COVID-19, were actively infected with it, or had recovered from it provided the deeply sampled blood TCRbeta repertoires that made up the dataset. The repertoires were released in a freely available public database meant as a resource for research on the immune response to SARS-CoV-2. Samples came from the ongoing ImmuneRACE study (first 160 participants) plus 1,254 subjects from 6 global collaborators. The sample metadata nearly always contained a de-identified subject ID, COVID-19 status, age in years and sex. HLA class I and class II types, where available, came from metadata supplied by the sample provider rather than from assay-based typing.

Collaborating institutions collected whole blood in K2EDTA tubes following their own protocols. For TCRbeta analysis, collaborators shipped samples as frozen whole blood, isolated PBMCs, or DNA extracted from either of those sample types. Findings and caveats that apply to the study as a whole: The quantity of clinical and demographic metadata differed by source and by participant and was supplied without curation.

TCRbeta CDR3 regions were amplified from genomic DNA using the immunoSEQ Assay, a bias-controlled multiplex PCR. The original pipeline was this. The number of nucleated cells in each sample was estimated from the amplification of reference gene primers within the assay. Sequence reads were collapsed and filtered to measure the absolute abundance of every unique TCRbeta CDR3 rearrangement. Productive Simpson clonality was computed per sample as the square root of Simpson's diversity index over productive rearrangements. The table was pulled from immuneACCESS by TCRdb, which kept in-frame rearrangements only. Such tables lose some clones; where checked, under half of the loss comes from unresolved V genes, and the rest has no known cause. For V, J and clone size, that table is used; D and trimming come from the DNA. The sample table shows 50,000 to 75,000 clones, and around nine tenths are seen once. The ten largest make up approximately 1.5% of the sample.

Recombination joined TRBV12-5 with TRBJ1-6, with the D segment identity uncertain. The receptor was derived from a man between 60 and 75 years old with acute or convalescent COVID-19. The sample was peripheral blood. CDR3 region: CASGLWGAYNSPLHF. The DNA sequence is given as TGTGCTAGTGGTTTATGGGGAGCCTATAATTCACCCCTCCACTTT.